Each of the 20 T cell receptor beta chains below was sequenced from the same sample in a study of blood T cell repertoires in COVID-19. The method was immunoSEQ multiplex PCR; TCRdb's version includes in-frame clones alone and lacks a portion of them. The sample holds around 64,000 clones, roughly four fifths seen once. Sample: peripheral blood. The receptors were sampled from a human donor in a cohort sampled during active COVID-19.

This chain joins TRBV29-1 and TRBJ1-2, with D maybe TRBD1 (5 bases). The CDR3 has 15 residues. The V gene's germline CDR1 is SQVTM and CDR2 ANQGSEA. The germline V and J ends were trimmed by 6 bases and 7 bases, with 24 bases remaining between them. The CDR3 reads CSVKSAGGAGSGYTF. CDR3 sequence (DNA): TGCAGCGTCAAATCCGCCGGAGGGGCTGGGTCTGGCTACACCTTC. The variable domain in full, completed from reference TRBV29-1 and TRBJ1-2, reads SAVISQKPSRDICQRGTSLTIQCQVDSQVTMMFWYRQQPGQSLTLIATANQGSEATYESGFVIDKFPISRPNLTFSTLTVSNMSPEDSSIYLCSVKSAGGAGSGYTFGSGTRLTVV.

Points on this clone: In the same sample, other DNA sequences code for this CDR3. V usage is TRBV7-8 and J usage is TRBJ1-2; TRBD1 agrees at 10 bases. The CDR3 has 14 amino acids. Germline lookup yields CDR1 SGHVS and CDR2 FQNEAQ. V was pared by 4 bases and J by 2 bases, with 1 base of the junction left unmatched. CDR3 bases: TGTGCCAGCAGCTCGACAGGGGGCAACTATGGCTACACCTTC. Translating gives CASSSTGGNYGYTF. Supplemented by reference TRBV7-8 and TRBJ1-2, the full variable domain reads GAGVSQSPRYKVAKRGQDVALRCDPISGHVSLFWYQQALGQGPEFLTYFQNEAQLDKSGLPSDRFFAERPEGSVSTLKIQRTQQEDSAVYLCASSSTGGNYGYTFGSGTRLTVV.

The CDR3 nucleotides read TGTGCCAGCAGTTACTCTATATCGCCTCGGGCTGGGGCCAACGTCCTGACTTTC. It specifies CASSYSISPRAGANVLTF. The rearrangement links TRBV6-2 or TRBV6-3 to TRBJ2-6; D unclear. Looked up from germline, CDR1 is MNHEY and CDR2 is SVGEGT. Trimming removed 0 bases from V and 2 bases from J, with 14 bases in between. This CDR3 has 18 residues.

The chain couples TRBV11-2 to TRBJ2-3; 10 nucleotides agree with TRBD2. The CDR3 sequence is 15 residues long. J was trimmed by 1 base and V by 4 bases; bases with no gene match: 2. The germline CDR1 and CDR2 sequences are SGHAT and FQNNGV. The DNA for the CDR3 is TGTGCCAGCAGCTCTCTAGCGGGGGGCACAGATACGCAGTATTTT. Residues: CASSSLAGGTDTQYF.

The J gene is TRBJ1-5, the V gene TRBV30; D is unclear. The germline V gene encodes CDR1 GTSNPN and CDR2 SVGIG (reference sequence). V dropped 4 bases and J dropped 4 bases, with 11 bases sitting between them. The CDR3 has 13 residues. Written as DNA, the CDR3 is TGTGCCTGGACATTGGGGAGGAATCAGCCCCAGCATTTT. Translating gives CAWTLGRNQPQHF. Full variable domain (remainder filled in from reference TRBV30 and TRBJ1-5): SQTIHQWPATLVQPVGSPLSLECTVEGTSNPNLYWYRQAAGRGLQLLFYSVGIGQISSEVPQNLSASRPQDRQFILSSKKLLLSDSGFYLCAWTLGRNQPQHFGDGTRLSIL.

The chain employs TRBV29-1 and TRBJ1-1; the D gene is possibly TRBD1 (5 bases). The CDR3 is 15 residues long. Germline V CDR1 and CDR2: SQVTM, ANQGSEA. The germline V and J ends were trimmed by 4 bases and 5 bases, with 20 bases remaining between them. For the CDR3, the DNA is TGCAGCGTTGTGGGGGGGGAGGGCGGAACGACTGAAGCTTTCTTT. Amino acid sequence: CSVVGGEGGTTEAFF.

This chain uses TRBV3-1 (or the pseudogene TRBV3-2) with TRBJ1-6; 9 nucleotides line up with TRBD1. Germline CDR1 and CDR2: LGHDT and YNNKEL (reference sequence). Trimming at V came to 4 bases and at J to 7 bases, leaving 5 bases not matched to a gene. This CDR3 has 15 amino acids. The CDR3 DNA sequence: TGTGCCAGCAGCCTGAGCGGACAGGGGAATTCACCCCTCCACTTT. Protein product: CASSLSGQGNSPLHF.

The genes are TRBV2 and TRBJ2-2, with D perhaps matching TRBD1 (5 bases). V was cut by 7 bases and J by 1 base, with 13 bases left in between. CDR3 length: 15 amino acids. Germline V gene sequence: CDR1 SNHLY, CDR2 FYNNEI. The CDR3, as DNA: TGTGCCAGCATCCTCGACAGCAGGAACACCGGGGAGCTGTTTTTT. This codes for CASILDSRNTGELFF.

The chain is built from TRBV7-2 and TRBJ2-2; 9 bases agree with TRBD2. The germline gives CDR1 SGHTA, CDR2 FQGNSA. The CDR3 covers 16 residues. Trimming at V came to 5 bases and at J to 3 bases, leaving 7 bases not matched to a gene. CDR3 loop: CASSPRGGAHTGELFF. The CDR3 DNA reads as TGTGCCAGCAGCCCCCGCGGGGGGGCCCACACCGGGGAGCTGTTTTTT.

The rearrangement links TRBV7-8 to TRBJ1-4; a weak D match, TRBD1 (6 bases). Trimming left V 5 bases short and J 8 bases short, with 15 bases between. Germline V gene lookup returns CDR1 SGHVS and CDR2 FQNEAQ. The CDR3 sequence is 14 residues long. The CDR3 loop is CASSTGTWGEKLFF. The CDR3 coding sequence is TGTGCCAGCAGCACAGGGACATGGGGCGAAAAACTGTTTTTT.

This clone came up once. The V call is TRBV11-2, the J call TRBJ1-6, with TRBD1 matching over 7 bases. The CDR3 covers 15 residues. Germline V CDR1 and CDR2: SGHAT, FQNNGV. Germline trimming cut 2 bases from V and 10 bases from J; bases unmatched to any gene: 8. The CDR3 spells CASSLKGQIWSPLHF. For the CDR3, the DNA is TGTGCCAGCAGCTTAAAGGGACAGATCTGGTCACCCCTCCACTTT.

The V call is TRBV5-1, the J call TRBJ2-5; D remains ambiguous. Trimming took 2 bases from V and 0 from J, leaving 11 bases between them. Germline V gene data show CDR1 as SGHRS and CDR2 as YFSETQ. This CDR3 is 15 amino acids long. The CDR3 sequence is CASSFLSLNQETQYF. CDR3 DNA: TGCGCCAGCAGCTTTTTAAGCCTGAACCAAGAGACCCAGTACTTC.

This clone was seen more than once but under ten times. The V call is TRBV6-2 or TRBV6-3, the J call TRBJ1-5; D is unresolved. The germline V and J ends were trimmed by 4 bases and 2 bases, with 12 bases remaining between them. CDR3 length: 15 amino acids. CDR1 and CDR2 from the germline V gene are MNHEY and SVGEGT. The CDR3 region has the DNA TGTGCCAGCAGTTCCCCTTTTTCGGGCAATCAGCCCCAGCATTTT. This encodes CASSSPFSGNQPQHF.

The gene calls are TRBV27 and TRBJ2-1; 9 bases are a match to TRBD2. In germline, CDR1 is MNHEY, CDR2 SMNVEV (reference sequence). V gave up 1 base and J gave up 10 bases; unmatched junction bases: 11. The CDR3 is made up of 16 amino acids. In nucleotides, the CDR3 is TGTGCCAGCAGTTTATATGGAGCGGGGGGAGGAACCGAGCAGTTCTTC. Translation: CASSLYGAGGGTEQFF.

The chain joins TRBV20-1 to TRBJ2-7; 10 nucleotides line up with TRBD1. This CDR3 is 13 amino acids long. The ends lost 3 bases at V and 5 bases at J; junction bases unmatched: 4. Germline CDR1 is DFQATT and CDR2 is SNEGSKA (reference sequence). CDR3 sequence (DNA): TGCAGTGCTAGTGGGACAGGGGCCGACGAGCAGTACTTC. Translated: CSASGTGADEQYF.

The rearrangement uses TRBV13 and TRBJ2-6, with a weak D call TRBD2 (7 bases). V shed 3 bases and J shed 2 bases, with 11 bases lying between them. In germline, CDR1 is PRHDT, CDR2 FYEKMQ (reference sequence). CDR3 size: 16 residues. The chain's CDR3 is CASSFDGGPGANVLTF. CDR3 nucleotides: TGTGCCAGCAGCTTCGACGGGGGGCCTGGGGCCAACGTCCTGACTTTC. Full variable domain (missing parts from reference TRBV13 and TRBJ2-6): AAGVIQSPRHLIKEKRETATLKCYPIPRHDTVYWYQQGPGQDPQFLISFYEKMQSDKGSIPDRFSAQQFSDYHSELNMSSLELGDSALYFCASSFDGGPGANVLTFGAGSRLTVL.

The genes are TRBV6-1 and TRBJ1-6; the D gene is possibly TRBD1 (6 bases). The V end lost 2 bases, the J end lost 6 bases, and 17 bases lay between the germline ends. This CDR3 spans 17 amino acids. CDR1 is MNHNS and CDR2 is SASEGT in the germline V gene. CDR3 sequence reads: CASSEYPGGRGNSPLHF. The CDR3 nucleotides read TGTGCCAGCAGTGAATACCCGGGGGGCAGGGGTAATTCACCCCTCCACTTT.

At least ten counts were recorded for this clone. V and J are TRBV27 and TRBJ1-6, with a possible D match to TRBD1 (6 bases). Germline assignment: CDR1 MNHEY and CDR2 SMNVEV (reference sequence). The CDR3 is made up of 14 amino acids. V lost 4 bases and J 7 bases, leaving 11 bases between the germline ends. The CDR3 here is CASSSTGNNSPLHF. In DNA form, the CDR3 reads TGTGCCAGCAGTTCAACAGGGAACAATTCACCCCTCCACTTT.

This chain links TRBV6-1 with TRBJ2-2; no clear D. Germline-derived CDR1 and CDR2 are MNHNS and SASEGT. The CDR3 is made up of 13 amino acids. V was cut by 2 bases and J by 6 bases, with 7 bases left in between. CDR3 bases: TGTGCCAGCAGTGAAATAGTGGCCGGGGAGCTGTTTTTT. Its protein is CASSEIVAGELFF.

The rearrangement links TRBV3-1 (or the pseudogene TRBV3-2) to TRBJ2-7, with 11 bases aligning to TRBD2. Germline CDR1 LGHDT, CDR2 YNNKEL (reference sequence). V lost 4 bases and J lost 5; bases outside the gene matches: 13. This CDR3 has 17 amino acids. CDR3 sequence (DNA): TGTGCCAGCAGCCCTCGATTTAGCGGGGGGGCCAGGAACGAGCAGTACTTC. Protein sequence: CASSPRFSGGARNEQYF.